This T cell receptor (beta chain) was recorded in a study of human T cells and chemical hapten exposure. Turning to the study itself: From small differences in pooled library volume came most of the variation in per-sample TCR yields.

The V and J ends lost 6 bases and 4 bases respectively, with 15 bases between them. The CDR3 spans 14 residues. Per germline, CDR1 SQVTM and CDR2 ANQGSEA. A word on this clonotype: What it binds is not known.

TCRdb re-called the RACE reads through MiXCR, storing one row per CDR3 protein. This table holds more than 250,000 distinct CDR3 sequences, over 7.5% found once. Sample time point: pre-sensitization, week 0. Specified treatment: therapeutic diphenylcyclopropenone sensitization with weekly scalp DPC. The donor pool consisted of alopecia patients aged 18 to 70 years, considered suitable for DPC. General study results and limits: It should be noted that donors had alopecia, so their immune response may differ from healthy people's. TCRs exceeding 1 in 1000 frequency stayed unchanged with DPC sensitization.

The chain employs TRBV29-1 and TRBJ2-2; D not resolved. The receptor comes from a man between 18 and 35 years old with alopecia areata. Some clones in this sample may be carry-over from other donors' samples. Here the sequenced sample was whole blood, taken in connection with sensitization to the hapten diphenylcyclopropenone (DPC). The CDR3 coding sequence is TGCAGCGTCCTTACAATCTTAGGCACCGGGGAGCTGTTTTTT. Encoded protein: CSVLTILGTGELFF.